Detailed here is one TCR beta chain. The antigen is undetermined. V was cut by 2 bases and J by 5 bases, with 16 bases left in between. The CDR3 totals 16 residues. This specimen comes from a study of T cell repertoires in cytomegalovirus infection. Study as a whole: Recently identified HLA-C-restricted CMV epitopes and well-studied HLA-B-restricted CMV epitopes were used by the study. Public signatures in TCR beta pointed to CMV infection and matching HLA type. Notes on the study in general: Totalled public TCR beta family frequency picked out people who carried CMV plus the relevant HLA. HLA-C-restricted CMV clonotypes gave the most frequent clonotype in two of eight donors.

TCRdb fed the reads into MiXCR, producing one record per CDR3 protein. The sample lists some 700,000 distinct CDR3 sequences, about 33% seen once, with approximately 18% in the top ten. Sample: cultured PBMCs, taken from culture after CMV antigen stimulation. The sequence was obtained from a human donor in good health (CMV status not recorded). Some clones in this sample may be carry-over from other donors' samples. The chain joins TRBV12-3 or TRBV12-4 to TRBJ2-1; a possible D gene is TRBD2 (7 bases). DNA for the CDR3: TGTGCCAGCAGTTTACAGAGGGGGGGCCGAAACAATGAGCAGTTCTTC. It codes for CASSLQRGGRNNEQFF.